The text below deals with one T cell receptor (beta chain). Its antigen is not identified. This entry comes from a study of T cell responses to AZD1222 COVID-19 vaccine. Study details: Pooling was applied to second doses at about 4 or about 12 weeks.

Measured with immunoSEQ multiplex PCR; TCRdb has only the in-frame clones, and not every one. This sample carries around 150,000 clones, around 90% of them seen once, and the ten largest clones take approximately 5.4%. Study-wide findings and caveats: Spike-specific TCR breadth and depth grew following two AZD1222 doses. White British people made up most donors, females outnumbered males, and clonal diversity was possibly underestimated.

The germline V and J ends were trimmed by 4 bases and 3 bases, with 12 bases remaining between them. This CDR3 region has 14 residues. Per germline, CDR1 SGDLS and CDR2 YYNGEE. The chain joins TRBV9 to TRBJ2-3; D is possibly TRBD2 (6 bases). Sample: peripheral blood, taken on day 0 of AZD1222 vaccination. The TCR originated in an adult in good health. CDR3 in amino acids: CASSPQLATDTQYF. In nucleotides, the CDR3 is TGTGCCAGCAGCCCCCAGCTAGCGACAGATACGCAGTATTTT. The whole variable domain, filled in from reference TRBV9 and TRBJ2-3, reads DSGVTQTPKHLITATGQRVTLRCSPRSGDLSVYWYQQSLDQGLQFLIQYYNGEERAKGNILERFSAQQFPDLHSELNLSSLELGDSALYFCASSPQLATDTQYFGPGTRLTVL.